A single sample is the source of the 31 T cell receptor beta chains below, sequenced in a study of T-cell reconstitution after alpha-beta-depleted transplantation in children. Library preparation (for TCRbeta) was performed with unique molecular identifiers. TCRdb reprocessed the PCR reads with MiXCR, giving one entry per CDR3 protein. The data contain roughly 120,000 distinct CDR3 sequences, about a tenth of them seen just once; the ten biggest clones take up less than 45%. The starting material was PBMCs, obtained before TCRalphabeta/CD19-depleted stem cell transplant. These TCRs come from a boy aged 2 to 10 with acute lymphoblastic leukemia, due to receive a stem cell transplant.

The rearrangement links TRBV25-1 to TRBJ2-3; a weak D match, TRBD2 (6 bases). The CDR3 has 15 residues. CDR1 MGHDK and CDR2 SYGVNS come from the germline V gene. Trimming pared 5 bases from V and 1 base from J, leaving 13 bases between. In nucleotides, the CDR3 is TGTGCCAGCAGTCCTCCGGACTACCGCACAGATACGCAGTATTTT. As protein: CASSPPDYRTDTQYF.

The CDR3 coding sequence is TGCAGTGCCGCAGGGGACAATGAGCAGTTCTTC. Protein sequence: CSAAGDNEQFF. This chain joins TRBV20-1 and TRBJ2-1; D might be TRBD1 (6 bases). The CDR3 totals 11 residues. CDR1 and CDR2 from the germline V gene are DFQATT and SNEGSKA (reference sequence). V was clipped by 6 bases and J by 5 bases, with 8 bases between them.

This clonotype was observed a handful of times. CDR3 nucleotide sequence: TGTGCCATCCTAGCGGACGACTACAATGAGCAGTTCTTC. It yields the protein CAILADDYNEQFF. The chain employs TRBV10-3 and TRBJ2-1; 7 bases map to TRBD2. The CDR3 length is 13 residues. J lost 3 bases, V lost 8 bases, and 4 bases had no gene match. Per the germline V gene, CDR1 is ENHRY and CDR2 is SYGVKD.

The rearrangement links TRBV30 to TRBJ2-7; a possible D gene is TRBD2 (6 bases). Per germline, CDR1 GTSNPN and CDR2 SVGIG (reference sequence). The CDR3 sequence is 15 residues long. CDR3 DNA sequence: TGTGCTATTGGGGGGAGGCGTCGATCGGCTCTCGAGCAGTACTTC. Amino acid sequence: CAIGGRRRSALEQYF. Supplemented by reference TRBV30 and TRBJ2-7, the full variable domain reads SQTIHQWPATLVQPVGSPLSLECTVEGTSNPNLYWYRQAAGRGLQLLFYSVGIGQISSEVPQNLSASRPQDRQFILSSKKLLLSDSGFYLCAIGGRRRSALEQYFGPGTRLTVT.

The sample holds a few counts of this clonotype. The V and J genes are TRBV12-3 or TRBV12-4 and TRBJ1-5; TRBD1 might be the D (5 bases). The CDR3 has 17 amino acids. V dropped 3 bases and J dropped 7 bases, with 22 bases sitting between them. The CDR3 DNA reads as TGTGCCAGCAGTTTGTTTTGGGCAGGAGGGGATAACCAGCCCCAGCATTTT. It encodes CASSLFWAGGDNQPQHF.

This clonotype was observed at least ten times. V is TRBV20-1 and J is TRBJ2-1; no firm D call. The CDR3 totals 14 residues. V was clipped by 3 bases and J by 0 bases, with 9 bases between them. Germline V CDR1 and CDR2: DFQATT, SNEGSKA (reference sequence). CDR3 region: CSARDPNSYNEQFF. CDR3 DNA: TGCAGTGCTAGGGACCCCAACTCCTACAATGAGCAGTTCTTC.

The rearrangement links TRBV14 to TRBJ2-7; TRBD1 aligns across 8 bases. Trimming at V came to 1 base and at J to 2 bases, leaving 4 bases not matched to a gene. The CDR3 is 15 amino acids. Germline-derived CDR1 and CDR2 are SGHDN and FVKESK. This chain's CDR3 is CASSQVFRGPYEQYF. The DNA of the CDR3 is TGTGCCAGCAGCCAAGTCTTCAGGGGGCCCTACGAGCAGTACTTC.

This clonotype was seen repeatedly, ten times or more. V usage is TRBV7-3 and J usage is TRBJ2-3; 8 nucleotides agree with TRBD2. The CDR3 is made up of 14 amino acids. Trimming cost V 5 bases and J 6 bases; bases outside gene matches: 7. Germline CDR1 is SGHTA and CDR2 is FQGTGA. The CDR3 sequence: CASSPGLGRDTQYF. The CDR3 DNA reads TGTGCCAGCAGCCCGGGACTAGGACGGGATACGCAGTATTTT.

This clonotype was seen many times. This chain joins TRBV12-3 or TRBV12-4 and TRBJ1-3, with D possibly being TRBD1 (5 bases). This CDR3 has 16 residues. Trimming removed 3 bases from V and 0 bases from J, with 12 bases in between. The CDR3 sequence is CASSLGRANSGNTIYF. DNA of the CDR3: TGTGCCAGCAGTTTGGGCAGGGCAAACTCTGGAAACACCATATATTTT.

This clonotype was detected many times. The CDR3 here is CASSPREGLAGTEQFF. The CDR3, as DNA: TGTGCCAGCAGTCCCCGGGAGGGACTAGCGGGTACTGAGCAGTTCTTC. The genes are TRBV5-4 and TRBJ2-1, with TRBD2 matching over 12 bases. V trimming: 5 bases; J trimming: 9 bases; junction bases outside the gene matches: 12. The germline V gene has CDR1 SGHNT and CDR2 YYREEE (reference sequence). This CDR3 contains 16 residues. The full variable domain, with the rest looked up from reference TRBV5-4 and TRBJ2-1, is ETGVTQSPTHLIKTRGQQVTLRCSSQSGHNTVSWYQQALGQGPQFIFQYYREEENGRGNFPPRFSGLQFPNYSSELNVNALELDDSALYLCASSPREGLAGTEQFFGPGTRLTVL.

The sample holds a few counts of this clonotype. The chain has TRBV7-2 and TRBJ1-2; D call uncertain. Germline values: CDR1 SGHTA, CDR2 FQGNSA. Trimming took 0 bases from V and 0 from J, leaving 11 bases between them. CDR3 length equals 16 residues. The CDR3: CASSLARGGTNYGYTF. CDR3 sequence (DNA): TGTGCCAGCAGCTTAGCGCGAGGAGGAACTAACTATGGCTACACCTTC.

The chain has TRBV5-1 and TRBJ2-3, with 12 bases fitting TRBD1. The germline gives CDR1 SGHRS, CDR2 YFSETQ. V gave up 0 bases and J gave up 4 bases; unmatched junction bases: 3. The CDR3 covers 16 residues. For the CDR3, the DNA is TGCGCCAGCAGCTTGGTCGGGACAGGGGGCGCAGATACGCAGTATTTT. Residues: CASSLVGTGGADTQYF.

This rearrangement joins TRBV7-9 to TRBJ1-1; a possible D gene is TRBD1 (5 bases). Germline CDR1 is SEHNR and CDR2 is FQNEAQ (reference sequence). The CDR3 is made up of 15 amino acids. Trimming shortened V by 5 bases and J by 5 bases, and 18 bases separated the two germline ends. The CDR3 nucleotides are TGTGCCAGCAGCCCATCGGGTCGGACAACAACTGAAGCTTTCTTT. This gives the protein CASSPSGRTTTEAFF.

This clonotype was observed many times. The chain joins TRBV13 to TRBJ2-1, with D possibly being TRBD2 (5 bases). Trimming removed 0 bases at V and 12 bases at J, with 6 bases between. The CDR3 totals 11 residues. Germline-derived CDR1 and CDR2 are PRHDT and FYEKMQ (reference sequence). The CDR3 region has the DNA TGTGCCAGCAGCTTAGGGGAGGTGCAGTTCTTC. Protein product: CASSLGEVQFF.

V and J are TRBV20-1 and TRBJ2-1; D remains ambiguous. This CDR3 comprises 16 residues. Deletions cut 1 base from V and 4 bases from J, with 17 bases between. CDR1 is DFQATT and CDR2 is SNEGSKA in the germline V gene (reference sequence). The CDR3 DNA follows: TGCAGTGCTAGAGCAAGTCCACACGACTCATACAATGAGCAGTTCTTC. Its protein is CSARASPHDSYNEQFF.

This clonotype has only a few counts. V usage is TRBV19 and J usage is TRBJ1-2; D possibly corresponds to TRBD1 (6 bases). This CDR3 is 13 amino acids long. With 2 bases removed from V and 7 bases from J, the gap between germline ends came to 11 bases. Looked up from germline, CDR1 is LNHDA and CDR2 is SQIVND (reference sequence). In DNA form, the CDR3 reads TGTGCCAGTAGTATACAGGGGTCGGCTGGCTACACCTTC. Translated, it gives CASSIQGSAGYTF.

In its sample, this clonotype was seen many times. CDR3 sequence reads: CASSFRRQRIMNTEAFF. CDR3 DNA sequence: TGTGCCAGCAGCTTTCGGAGACAGAGAATCATGAACACTGAAGCTTTCTTT. This chain links TRBV5-4 with TRBJ1-1; the D gene is possibly TRBD1 (5 bases). Germline V gene data show CDR1 as SGHNT and CDR2 as YYREEE (reference sequence). V was trimmed by 2 bases and J by 0 bases, leaving 17 bases between them. This CDR3 has 17 amino acids.

This clonotype was recorded many times. The chain recombines TRBV2 with TRBJ1-1, with D perhaps TRBD1 (6 bases). Germline V gene lookup returns CDR1 SNHLY and CDR2 FYNNEI. This CDR3 comprises 18 residues. The V and J ends lost 3 bases and 0 bases respectively, with 20 bases between them. The CDR3 region has the DNA TGTGCCAGCAGTGAGGAGGGATTGGGCACAGGGATGAACACTGAAGCTTTCTTT. Translating it yields CASSEEGLGTGMNTEAFF.

This clonotype was found many times. The chain carries TRBV20-1 and TRBJ2-5, with TRBD2 identical over 9 bases. CDR1 DFQATT and CDR2 SNEGSKA come from the germline V gene (reference sequence). This CDR3 spans 17 amino acids. Germline trimming cut 6 bases from V and 4 bases from J; bases unmatched to any gene: 18. In nucleotides, the CDR3 is TGCAGTGCCGCCGCAGGGGGGGTAGCGGGAGTGAGAGAGACCCAGTACTTC. Translation: CSAAAGGVAGVRETQYF.

The gene calls are TRBV9 and TRBJ2-1; 9 nucleotides line up with TRBD1. V gave up 1 base and J gave up 5 bases; unmatched junction bases: 13. The CDR3 is 18 amino acids. Looked up from germline, CDR1 is SGDLS and CDR2 is YYNGEE. CDR3: CASSVSREGQGPNNEQFF. The CDR3 nucleotides are TGTGCCAGCAGCGTAAGCAGGGAGGGACAGGGTCCCAACAATGAGCAGTTCTTC.

This clonotype showed up just a few times. V and J are TRBV6-5 and TRBJ2-7; 9 positions match TRBD2. This CDR3 region has 15 residues. Germline lookup yields CDR1 MNHEY and CDR2 SVGAGI. V was pared by 1 base and J by 6 bases, with 7 bases of the junction left unmatched. The CDR3 coding sequence is TGTGCCAGCAGTTACTGGGCGGGAGGGGGGCTCGAGCAGTACTTC. Residues: CASSYWAGGGLEQYF.

V usage is TRBV20-1 and J usage is TRBJ1-1, with a weak D call TRBD1 (5 bases). Germline V CDR1 and CDR2: DFQATT, SNEGSKA (reference sequence). Trimming took 5 bases from V and 1 from J, leaving 17 bases between them. The CDR3 spans 15 residues. The CDR3 loop is CSADRTGQRNTEAFF. CDR3 in DNA: TGCAGTGCTGATAGAACCGGACAACGGAACACTGAAGCTTTCTTT.

The chain combines TRBV28 with TRBJ2-7; a possible D gene is TRBD2 (6 bases). The CDR3 is 12 residues long. Trimming stripped 6 bases from V and 9 bases from J, with 15 bases between. Per germline, CDR1 MDHEN and CDR2 SYDVKM. This chain's CDR3 is CASRASETRQYF. The CDR3 DNA reads TGTGCCAGCAGGGCTAGCGAAACTCGGCAGTACTTC.

The genes are TRBV7-8 and TRBJ2-2, with TRBD1 matching 7 bases. Trimming removed 8 bases from V and 7 bases from J; junction bases left unmatched: 10. The length of the CDR3 is 14 residues. CDR1 and CDR2 from the germline V gene are SGHVS and FQNEAQ. The CDR3 sequence: CASLRDRVGGELFF. The DNA for the CDR3 is TGTGCCAGCTTGCGTGACAGGGTCGGCGGGGAGCTGTTTTTT.

There are many counts of this clonotype. This sequence joins TRBV5-1 and TRBJ2-3; 13 positions agree with TRBD2. Germline CDR1 and CDR2: SGHRS and YFSETQ. CDR3 size: 15 residues. The V gene end was trimmed by 6 bases and the J gene end by 2 bases; junction bases not matched to a gene: 3. The CDR3 DNA is TGCGCCAGCACACTAGCGGGAGGGATCACAGATACGCAGTATTTT. It specifies CASTLAGGITDTQYF.

This clonotype was detected a few times. The rearrangement uses TRBV25-1 and TRBJ1-1, with no clear D. The CDR3 spans 12 residues. Germline loops: CDR1 MGHDK, CDR2 SYGVNS. V shed 8 bases and J shed 2 bases, with 9 bases lying between them. In DNA form, the CDR3 reads TGTGCCAGCGTGCGAACAAACACTGAAGCTTTCTTT. Encoded protein: CASVRTNTEAFF.

J is TRBJ2-4 and V is TRBV11-2; TRBD2 agrees at 7 bases. J lost 0 bases, V lost 4 bases, and 6 bases had no gene match. Germline values: CDR1 SGHAT, CDR2 FQNNGV. CDR3 length: 16 residues. CDR3 in DNA: TGTGCCAGCAGCTCCCGAGCGGGGTTAGCCAAAAACATTCAGTACTTC. Residues: CASSSRAGLAKNIQYF.

This clonotype came up once. This chain joins TRBV11-2 and TRBJ2-3; D may be TRBD2 (6 bases). V lost 6 bases and J lost 5, with 6 bases in between. The CDR3 is made up of 11 amino acids. Germline CDR1 is SGHAT and CDR2 is FQNNGV. In DNA form, the CDR3 reads TGTGCCAGCAGAGCGGGAGATACGCAGTATTTT. Protein sequence: CASRAGDTQYF. Complete variable domain (other parts from reference TRBV11-2 and TRBJ2-3): EAGVAQSPRYKIIEKRQSVAFWCNPISGHATLYWYQQILGQGPKLLIQFQNNGVVDDSQLPKDRFSAERLKGVDSTLKIQPAKLEDSAVYLCASRAGDTQYFGPGTRLTVL.

V usage is TRBV12-3 or TRBV12-4 and J usage is TRBJ2-1; 11 bases agree with TRBD2. The V gene end was trimmed by 8 bases and the J gene end by 15 bases; junction bases not matched to a gene: 12. This CDR3 region has 13 residues. CDR3 sequence reads: CASAVTGLAGRFF. CDR3 DNA sequence: TGTGCCAGCGCAGTAACCGGACTAGCGGGCAGGTTCTTC.

The chain combines TRBV25-1 with TRBJ2-7; tentative D call: TRBD2 (6 bases). The CDR3 runs 15 residues. Germline V gene data show CDR1 as MGHDK and CDR2 as SYGVNS. Trimming removed 3 bases at V and 0 bases at J, with 12 bases between. This CDR3 is CASSDPGLSSYEQYF. DNA of the CDR3: TGTGCCAGCAGTGATCCGGGACTTAGCTCCTACGAGCAGTACTTC.

The chain uses TRBV7-9 and TRBJ1-2, with TRBD1 identical over 9 bases. This CDR3 region has 15 residues. Germline values: CDR1 SEHNR, CDR2 FQNEAQ (reference sequence). V trimming: 7 bases; J trimming: 3 bases; junction bases outside the gene matches: 9. The CDR3, as DNA: TGTGCCAGCACCGAATACAGGGGGCTGGACTATGGCTACACCTTC. It encodes CASTEYRGLDYGYTF.